This entry lists 9 T cell receptor beta chains sequenced from one sample in a study of T cell repertoires in cytomegalovirus infection. From the reads, TCRdb called clonotypes with MiXCR, one entry per CDR3 protein. The repertoire includes around 530,000 distinct CDR3 sequences, 15% to 20% of them detected once, and 20% to 30% sits in the top ten. Sequencing was carried out using CD8+ T cells from PBMCs. Every receptor here comes from a human donor in good health (CMV status not recorded). Some clones in this sample may be carry-over from other donors' samples.

The sample holds many counts of this clonotype. The chain links TRBV7-9 to TRBJ2-1; 7 bases map to TRBD2. The V gene's germline CDR1 is SEHNR and CDR2 FQNEAQ (reference sequence). CDR3 length equals 18 residues. The junction had 19 bases not matched to a gene; V was cut back by 2 bases and J by 9 bases. The CDR3 is CASSLSGIVGRPGGEQFF. CDR3 DNA: TGTGCCAGCAGCTTATCAGGAATCGTCGGGAGGCCGGGGGGTGAGCAGTTCTTC.

This clonotype was recorded many times. V gene TRBV28 combines with J gene TRBJ1-1; the match to TRBD1 covers 7 bases. Unmatched junction bases numbered 20, after V lost 6 bases and J lost 4 bases. Looked up from germline, CDR1 is MDHEN and CDR2 is SYDVKM. There are 18 residues in the CDR3. The CDR3 protein is CASRPKRGDRVWVTEAFF. CDR3 DNA sequence: TGTGCCAGCAGGCCGAAACGAGGTGACAGGGTCTGGGTCACTGAAGCTTTCTTT.

This clonotype turned up a few times. The rearrangement joins TRBV15 to TRBJ2-2; D may be TRBD1 (6 bases). The germline V gene encodes CDR1 LNHNV and CDR2 YYDKDF (reference sequence). With 7 bases removed from V and 4 bases from J, the gap between germline ends came to 16 bases. The CDR3 consists of 15 residues. DNA for the CDR3: TGTGCCACCAACAACCCCGACAGGACCACCGGGGAGCTGTTTTTT. It codes for CATNNPDRTTGELFF.

This clonotype has ten or more counts. The chain joins TRBV7-6 to TRBJ1-2; D might be TRBD1 (5 bases). The germline V and J ends were trimmed by 4 bases and 6 bases, with 18 bases remaining between them. Germline V gives CDR1 SGHVS, CDR2 FNYEAQ. This CDR3 has 15 residues. The CDR3 DNA is TGTGCCAGCAGCTCTCGGGGGGGGGGTCAGGATGGCTACACCTTC. This translates into CASSSRGGGQDGYTF. The full variable domain, with the rest looked up from reference TRBV7-6 and TRBJ1-2, is GAGVSQSPRYKVTKRGQDVALRCDPISGHVSLYWYRQALGQGPEFLTYFNYEAQQDKSGLPNDRFSAERPEGSISTLTIQRTEQRDSAMYRCASSSRGGGQDGYTFGSGTRLTVV.

This clonotype was picked up many times. The chain couples TRBV7-9 to TRBJ2-5; a possible D gene is TRBD1 (5 bases). Germline V gene lookup returns CDR1 SEHNR and CDR2 FQNEAQ (reference sequence). CDR3 length equals 13 residues. Trimming shortened V by 6 bases and J by 3 bases, and 11 bases separated the two germline ends. CDR3 amino acids: CASRTARKETQYF. In DNA form, the CDR3 reads TGTGCCAGCAGGACAGCAAGAAAAGAGACCCAGTACTTC.

This clonotype has a count of ten or more. The V gene is TRBV4-1, the J gene TRBJ2-1; 8 nucleotides agree with TRBD2. V shed 3 bases and J 7 bases; nucleotides not matched to a gene: 5. Looked up from germline, CDR1 is MGHRA and CDR2 is YSYEKL. The CDR3 extends over 14 amino acids. The CDR3 sequence: CASSQGPGGNEQFF. CDR3 sequence (DNA): TGCGCCAGCAGCCAGGGCCCGGGGGGGAATGAGCAGTTCTTC.

CDR3 protein: CASHPRLSTDTQYF. For the CDR3, the DNA is TGTGCCAGCCACCCAAGGCTTAGCACAGATACGCAGTATTTT. This chain uses TRBV5-6 with TRBJ2-3; D not certain. The CDR3 covers 14 residues. The germline V gene has CDR1 SGHDT and CDR2 YYEEEE. V was pared by 7 bases and J by 0 bases, with 12 bases between.

CDR3 nucleotide sequence: TGTGCCAGCAGCTTGGGGACCACAGGGACCTACGAGCAGTACTTC. Amino acid sequence: CASSLGTTGTYEQYF. V usage is TRBV11-1 and J usage is TRBJ2-7, with D perhaps TRBD1 (6 bases). Germline CDR1 SGHAT, CDR2 FQDESV (reference sequence). CDR3 length: 15 amino acids. V lost 3 bases and J 2 bases, leaving 14 bases between the germline ends.

This clonotype was observed at least ten times. The DNA of the CDR3 is TGTGCCAGCAGCCTAGCAACTAATGAAAAACTGTTTTTT. As protein: CASSLATNEKLFF. This sequence joins TRBV12-3 or TRBV12-4 and TRBJ1-4; D not certain. V lost 6 bases, J lost 0 bases, and 5 bases lay in between. This CDR3 spans 13 amino acids.